Shown below are 11 T cell receptor beta chains from a single sample sequenced in a study of PD-L1 blockade in urothelial cancer. Sequencing used immunoSEQ multiplex PCR; TCRdb keeps in-frame clones, though not all of them. This table holds about 52,000 clones, over 75% found once. Material: PBMCs, obtained around atezolizumab (anti-PD-L1) treatment. These receptor sequences come from a man aged 40-50 years with urothelial cancer.

V and J are TRBV7-3 and TRBJ2-1; 9 bases are shared with TRBD2. J was trimmed by 5 bases and V by 2 bases; bases with no gene match: 10. CDR1 SGHTA and CDR2 FQGTGA come from the germline V gene. This CDR3 is 17 amino acids long. CDR3 region: CASSLYGLAGKNNEQFF. The CDR3 DNA sequence: TGTGCCAGCAGCTTATATGGGCTAGCGGGAAAAAACAATGAGCAGTTCTTC.

This chain connects TRBV27 to TRBJ1-5, with D possibly matching TRBD1 (5 bases). Germline CDR1 and CDR2: MNHEY and SMNVEV (reference sequence). V gave up 5 bases and J gave up 6 bases, with 11 bases separating them. The CDR3 length is 13 residues. The DNA for the CDR3 is TGTGCCAGCAGTCAGGGTATGAGTCAGCCCCAGCATTTT. Translated, it gives CASSQGMSQPQHF.

This clone was detected a few times. V usage is TRBV18 and J usage is TRBJ1-1, with D perhaps matching TRBD1 (5 bases). Germline CDR1 is KGHSH and CDR2 is LQKENI. The V gene lost 3 bases and the J gene lost 1 base, with 9 bases spanning the gap. The length of the CDR3 is 14 residues. CDR3 bases: TGTGCCAGCTCACCCGCAGGGCAGAACACTGAAGCTTTCTTT. This encodes CASSPAGQNTEAFF.

This clone has just one count. V is TRBV28 and J is TRBJ2-7; 8 nucleotides line up with TRBD2. The junction had 7 bases not matched to a gene; V was cut back by 6 bases and J by 0 bases. This CDR3 contains 15 residues. CDR1 and CDR2 (germline): MDHEN, SYDVKM. This CDR3 is CASSPGRGPSYEQYF. The CDR3 DNA reads TGTGCCAGCAGCCCCGGGAGGGGACCCTCCTACGAGCAGTACTTC.

This clone appeared a few times. The CDR3 DNA is TGTGCCAGCAGCTTCGGACTAGCGGGCCACAATGAGCAGTTCTTC. This encodes CASSFGLAGHNEQFF. The chain recombines TRBV11-2 with TRBJ2-1, with 11 bases identical to TRBD2. Trimming at V came to 3 bases and at J to 5 bases, leaving 3 bases not matched to a gene. The CDR3 loop spans 15 amino acids. Germline V gene lookup returns CDR1 SGHAT and CDR2 FQNNGV.

J is TRBJ1-3 and V is TRBV28, with D possibly matching TRBD1 (5 bases). The V and J ends lost 3 bases and 0 bases respectively, with 12 bases between them. The CDR3 loop spans 16 amino acids. Germline CDR1 MDHEN, CDR2 SYDVKM. The CDR3 sequence: CASSFQGILSGNTIYF. The CDR3 DNA is TGTGCCAGCAGTTTCCAGGGTATTCTCTCTGGAAACACCATATATTTT.

This sequence joins TRBV21-1 and TRBJ2-2; no DNA check was done on the table's D call, TRBD1. TRBV21-1 is a pseudogene segment. The CDR3 is 15 residues long. This CDR3 reads CASIPTQRCTGELFF. The CDR3 bases are TGTGCCAGCATCCCTACACAGAGATGCACCGGGGAGCTGTTTTTT.

The chain has TRBV28 and TRBJ1-1; 7 bases fit TRBD1. The CDR3 consists of 16 residues. The V gene's germline CDR1 is MDHEN and CDR2 SYDVKM. With V trimmed by 0 bases and J by 0 bases, 4 bases remained unmatched. The CDR3 protein is CASSLWAGGLNTEAFF. CDR3 nucleotides: TGTGCCAGCAGTTTATGGGCAGGGGGGTTGAACACTGAAGCTTTCTTT.

This chain joins TRBV30 and TRBJ2-7; D perhaps matches TRBD2 (5 bases). The V gene lost 0 bases and the J gene lost 0 bases, with 9 bases spanning the gap. Germline V gives CDR1 GTSNPN, CDR2 SVGIG (reference sequence). CDR3 length: 14 residues. CDR3 nucleotides: TGTGCCTGGAGTGTAGGCGGGTTCTCCTACGAGCAGTACTTC. Protein: CAWSVGGFSYEQYF.

This sequence joins TRBV5-6 and TRBJ2-7; no reliable D call. Germline V gives CDR1 SGHDT, CDR2 YYEEEE. The CDR3 sequence is 15 residues long. V shed 0 bases and J shed 2 bases, with 12 bases lying between them. CDR3 residues: CASSLDRLTTYEQYF. In DNA, the CDR3 is TGTGCCAGCAGCTTGGACCGCTTAACTACCTACGAGCAGTACTTC.

This clone was counted only a few times. The chain couples TRBV15 to TRBJ2-7; D is possibly TRBD2 (5 bases). CDR1 is LNHNV, CDR2 YYDKDF, per germline (reference sequence). The CDR3 is made up of 15 amino acids. The V end was cut by 1 base, the J end by 2 bases, with 12 bases between. CDR3 sequence reads: CATSRAWELPYEQYF. Here the CDR3 DNA reads TGTGCCACCAGCAGAGCCTGGGAGCTACCCTACGAGCAGTACTTC. Variable domain in full (rest from reference TRBV15 and TRBJ2-7): DAMVIQNPRYQVTQFGKPVTLSCSQTLNHNVMYWYQQKSSQAPKLLFHYYDKDFNNEADTPDNFQSRRPNTSFCFLDIRSPGLGDTAMYLCATSRAWELPYEQYFGPGTRLTVT.